The 7 T cell receptor beta chains listed next were all sequenced from one sample in a study of cytomegalovirus exposure and HLA in healthy donors. Primers included in the PCR were 60 Vbeta and 13 Jbeta primers. TCRdb's table, derived via immunoSEQ multiplex PCR, lists solely in-frame clones and lacks some. In the table there are 90,000 to 130,000 clones, approximately 70% of which are singletons. The sample was PBMCs. All receptors derive from a woman in her 30s in good health and CMV-seronegative.

The rearrangement links TRBV25-1 to TRBJ1-5; 11 bases are shared with TRBD1. Germline V CDR1 and CDR2: MGHDK, SYGVNS. The V segment lost 7 bases and the J segment 4 bases; nucleotides outside the gene matches: 3. This CDR3 spans 14 amino acids. The CDR3 coding sequence is TGTGCCAGCATGGGGACAGGGGGGAATCAGCCCCAGCATTTT. The encoded protein is CASMGTGGNQPQHF.

This chain links TRBV19 with TRBJ2-7, with a possible D match to TRBD1 (7 bases). This CDR3 spans 13 amino acids. CDR1 LNHDA and CDR2 SQIVND come from the germline V gene (reference sequence). V lost 3 bases and J 3 bases, leaving 9 bases between the germline ends. DNA of the CDR3: TGTGCCAGTAGTATGCGGGACAGCTACGAGCAGTACTTC. This codes for CASSMRDSYEQYF.

V is TRBV4-1 and J is TRBJ1-1; D is undetermined. This CDR3 spans 15 amino acids. Germline values: CDR1 MGHRA, CDR2 YSYEKL. Trimming stripped 0 bases from V and 4 bases from J, with 12 bases between. The CDR3 region is CASSQDARSLTEAFF. CDR3 coding DNA: TGCGCCAGCAGCCAAGATGCGAGGAGTCTCACTGAAGCTTTCTTT.

The chain combines TRBV9 with TRBJ2-5, with D maybe TRBD1 (6 bases). V was pared by 4 bases and J by 4 bases, with 14 bases between. The CDR3 covers 14 residues. Germline V CDR1 and CDR2: SGDLS, YYNGEE. DNA of the CDR3: TGTGCCAGCAGCACCGGGACATACACAGAGACCCAGTACTTC. Protein: CASSTGTYTETQYF.

This clone showed up just a few times. The genes are TRBV28 and TRBJ1-5, with 9 bases identical to TRBD1. V lost 4 bases and J lost 5; bases outside the gene matches: 9. The CDR3 contains 16 residues. Germline values: CDR1 MDHEN, CDR2 SYDVKM. The CDR3 sequence: CASSYWTGEGDQPQHF. For the CDR3, the DNA is TGTGCCAGCAGTTATTGGACAGGGGAAGGGGATCAGCCCCAGCATTTT.

V is TRBV4-3 and J is TRBJ2-2; TRBD2 matches at 11 bases. The CDR3 has 19 amino acids. After removal of 3 bases from V and 4 bases from J, the junction contained 13 bases not matched to a gene. Germline CDR1 reads LGHNA; CDR2 reads YSLEER. The CDR3 reads CASSHYLAGGFGGTGELFF. As DNA, the CDR3 is TGCGCCAGCAGCCACTACCTAGCGGGGGGTTTCGGTGGCACCGGGGAGCTGTTTTTT.

The gene calls are TRBV6-8 and TRBJ1-5; no clear D. Trimming took off 8 bases at V and 1 base at J, with 12 bases between the two ends. Per the germline V gene, CDR1 is MNHGY and CDR2 is SAAAGT. The CDR3 contains 14 residues. CDR3 bases: TGTGCCAGCGGCTCATGGGCAAGCAATCAGCCCCAGCATTTT. Protein product: CASGSWASNQPQHF.